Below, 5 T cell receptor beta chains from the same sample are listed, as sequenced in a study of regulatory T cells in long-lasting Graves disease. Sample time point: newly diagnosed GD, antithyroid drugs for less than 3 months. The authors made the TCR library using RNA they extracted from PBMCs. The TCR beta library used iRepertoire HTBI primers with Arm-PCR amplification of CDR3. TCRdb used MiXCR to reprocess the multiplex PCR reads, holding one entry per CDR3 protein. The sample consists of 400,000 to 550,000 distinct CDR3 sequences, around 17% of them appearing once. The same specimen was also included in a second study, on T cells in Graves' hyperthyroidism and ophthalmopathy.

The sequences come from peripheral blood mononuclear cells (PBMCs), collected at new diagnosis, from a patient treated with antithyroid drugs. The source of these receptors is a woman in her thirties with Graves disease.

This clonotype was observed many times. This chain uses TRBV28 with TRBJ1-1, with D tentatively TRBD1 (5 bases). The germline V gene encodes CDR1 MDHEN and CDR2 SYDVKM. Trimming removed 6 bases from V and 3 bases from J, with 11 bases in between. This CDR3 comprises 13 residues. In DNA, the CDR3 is TGTGCCAGCAGAATCGACAGAGACACTGAAGCTTTCTTT. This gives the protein CASRIDRDTEAFF. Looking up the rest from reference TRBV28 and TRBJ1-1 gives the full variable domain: DVKVTQSSRYLVKRTGEKVFLECVQDMDHENMFWYRQDPGLGLRLIYFSYDVKMKEKGDIPEGYSVSREKKERFSLILESASTNQTSMYLCASRIDRDTEAFFGQGTRLTVV.

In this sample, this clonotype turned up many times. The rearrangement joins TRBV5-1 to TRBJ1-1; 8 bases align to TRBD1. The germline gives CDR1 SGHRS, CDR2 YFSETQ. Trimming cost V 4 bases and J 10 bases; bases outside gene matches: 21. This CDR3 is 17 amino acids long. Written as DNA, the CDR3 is TGCGCCAGCAGCCTTATGATGACAGGGGCCGTTTCAGAAAGAGCTTTCTTT. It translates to CASSLMMTGAVSERAFF.

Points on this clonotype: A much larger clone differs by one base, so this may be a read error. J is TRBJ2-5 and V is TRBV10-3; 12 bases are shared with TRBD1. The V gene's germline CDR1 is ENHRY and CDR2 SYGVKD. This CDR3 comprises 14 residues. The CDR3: CAIGTGGAEEAQYF. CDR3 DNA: TGTGCCATCGGGACAGGGGGCGCCGAAGAGGCCCAGTACTTC.

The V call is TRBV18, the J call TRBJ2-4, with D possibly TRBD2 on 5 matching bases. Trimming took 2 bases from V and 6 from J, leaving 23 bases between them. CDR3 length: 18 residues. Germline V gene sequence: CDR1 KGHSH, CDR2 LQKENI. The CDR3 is CASSPIHADLVLGNIQYF. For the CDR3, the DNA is TGTGCCAGCTCACCAATCCATGCGGACTTAGTCCTTGGAAACATTCAGTACTTC.

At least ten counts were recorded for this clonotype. For the CDR3, the DNA is TGTGCCACTAGGGTTAGGAGGGCCCAAGAGACCCAGTACTTC. It is translated as CATRVRRAQETQYF. The chain couples TRBV2 to TRBJ2-5, with a possible D match to TRBD2 (6 bases). The length of the CDR3 is 14 residues. The germline CDR1 and CDR2 sequences are SNHLY and FYNNEI. V was clipped by 10 bases and J by 1 base, with 16 bases between them.